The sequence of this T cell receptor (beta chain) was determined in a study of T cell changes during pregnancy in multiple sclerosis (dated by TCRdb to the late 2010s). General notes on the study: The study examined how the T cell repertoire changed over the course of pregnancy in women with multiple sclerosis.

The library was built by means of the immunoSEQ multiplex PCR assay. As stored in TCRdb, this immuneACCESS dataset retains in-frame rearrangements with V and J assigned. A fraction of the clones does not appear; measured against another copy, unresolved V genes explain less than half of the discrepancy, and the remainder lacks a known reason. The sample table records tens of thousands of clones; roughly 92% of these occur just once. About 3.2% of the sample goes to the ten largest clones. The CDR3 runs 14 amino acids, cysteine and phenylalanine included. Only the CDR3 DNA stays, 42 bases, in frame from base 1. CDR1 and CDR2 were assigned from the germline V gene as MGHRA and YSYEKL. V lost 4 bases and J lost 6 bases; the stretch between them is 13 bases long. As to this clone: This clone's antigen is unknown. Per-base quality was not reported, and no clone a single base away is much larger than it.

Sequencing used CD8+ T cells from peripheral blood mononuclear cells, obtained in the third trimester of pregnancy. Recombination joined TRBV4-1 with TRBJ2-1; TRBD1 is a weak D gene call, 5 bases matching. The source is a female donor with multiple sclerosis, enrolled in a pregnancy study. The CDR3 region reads CASSPPGQANEQFF. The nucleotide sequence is TGCGCCAGCAGCCCCCCAGGGCAGGCCAATGAGCAGTTCTTC.